A selection of T cell receptor beta chains follows, all from one sample in a study of T cells expressing NK-cell markers. TCRdb re-called the 5' RACE reads; every CDR3 protein appears as one record, without DNA. This sample's clone table lists about 460,000 distinct CDR3 sequences. The sample comprised blood T cells: a sorted CD56 or NKG2C T cell subset, CD4+ or CD8+ T cells, or bulk PBMC T cells (not recorded which). Receptors were obtained from a woman aged 50 to 65 in good health. The CDR3 runs from the conserved cysteine through the conserved F or W.

V gene	J gene	CDR3 protein
TRBV20-1	TRBJ2-3	CSARAGGLTDTQYF
TRBV29-1	TRBJ2-1	CSVNAPGEQFF
TRBV9	TRBJ2-7	CASSVDPATYEQYF
TRBV24-1	TRBJ2-1	CATGALVGEQFF
TRBV2	TRBJ1-2	CASSAGQGANYGYTF
TRBV12-3/TRBV12-4	TRBJ1-5	CASSLWGRLDQPQHF
TRBV5-5	TRBJ2-1	CASTGGAGDEQFF
TRBV24-1	TRBJ2-1	CATSDGGVGRQFF
TRBV30	TRBJ2-3	CAWHRGDTQYF
TRBV29-1	TRBJ2-1	CSVRVYNEQFF
TRBV15	TRBJ2-3	CATSPGDRDTDTQYF
TRBV6-5	TRBJ2-3	CASSPSGVFGDTQYF
TRBV12-3/TRBV12-4	TRBJ1-6	CASSFAASFHNSPLHF
TRBV5-1	TRBJ2-1	CASSLEEGWGRNEQFF
TRBV9	TRBJ2-6	CASSVAGSGANVLTF
TRBV5-5	TRBJ2-5	CASAGRGLAETETQYF
TRBV11-2	TRBJ2-7	CASSLAASGGHYEQYF
TRBV15	TRBJ1-6	CATSRDLGQGGSPLHF
TRBV7-9	TRBJ1-1	CASSLSGEPFF
TRBV5-1	TRBJ2-1	CASSLPTLSSYNEQFF
TRBV4-1	TRBJ2-2	CASSQRKGLGELFF
TRBV29-1	TRBJ1-5	CSVLTIGVGNQPQHF
TRBV7-2	TRBJ1-3	CASSRPPGPSGNTIYF
TRBV9	TRBJ1-1	CASSHTGGLTEAFF
TRBV15	TRBJ2-4	CATSREAGQGSKNIQYF
TRBV30	TRBJ2-7	CAWSSSIYEQYF
TRBV20-1	TRBJ2-1	CSASIEGNEQFF
TRBV12-3/TRBV12-4	TRBJ2-1	CASTMGLGLAGSYNEQFF
TRBV10-3	TRBJ1-5	CAISESGGPQPQHF
TRBV10-3	TRBJ2-6	CAIGTGGHSGANVLTF
TRBV2	TRBJ1-2	CASSEARRYGYTF
TRBV4-1	TRBJ2-2	CASSQDPGVESGELFF
TRBV7-9	TRBJ1-2	CASSLETASGGYTF
TRBV7-6	TRBJ2-5	CASSPRTGVFEETQYF
TRBV15	TRBJ1-2	CATSGGQSHYGYTF
TRBV12-3/TRBV12-4	TRBJ2-5	CASSLGLPQETQYF
TRBV24-1	TRBJ1-5	CATSARTGGQPQHF